The clone carrying this TCR beta chain was seen ten or more times. This specimen comes from a study of T cells in Graves' hyperthyroidism and ophthalmopathy. Study at large: Sampling of peripheral blood happened at initial diagnosis, prior to any treatment.

V was clipped by 2 bases and J by 3 bases, with 21 bases between them. CDR3 length: 18 amino acids. Germline lookup yields CDR1 MNHEY and CDR2 SMNVEV (reference sequence). Each person with ophthalmopathy scored at least 3 on the Clinical Activity Score, reached NOSPECS grade 4 or higher, and had been ill under 3 months. The study based diagnoses on clinical symptoms, serum thyroxine and TRAb, thyroid ultrasound and orbital computed tomography. PBMCs were derived from around 10 ml fresh peripheral blood. Template material for amplifying TCR beta CDR3 regions consisted of RNA transcripts. The TCR CDR3 first-round RT-PCR relied on the HTBI primer set. From the multiplex PCR reads, TCRdb called clonotypes with MiXCR, one entry per CDR3 protein. The sample gives roughly 550,000 distinct CDR3 sequences, 16% of which show up once; approximately 30% is in the top ten.

The sequenced material came from blood. This sequence was found in a woman between 25 and 40 years old with Graves' ophthalmopathy. The chain couples TRBV27 to TRBJ2-3; the D call may be TRBD1 or TRBD2 (5 bases each). CDR3 DNA sequence: TGTGCCAGCAGTTTAAACTCGAGGGGCCCTTTTGGTACAGATACGCAGTATTTT. This codes for CASSLNSRGPFGTDTQYF.